The clone carrying this T cell receptor beta chain was picked up one time. The V and J ends lost 3 bases and 0 bases, in that order; junction bases with no gene match: 10. Germline assignment: CDR1 SGDLS and CDR2 YYNGEE. The CDR3 is made up of 20 amino acids. The table came from immunoSEQ multiplex PCR; TCRdb's copy has only in-frame clones and leaves some out. The sample has approximately 160,000 clones; approximately 94% are singletons. These data originate in a study of control samples from healthy donors and cancer patients. The material sequenced was blood. The chain has TRBV9 and TRBJ2-1, with 15 bases lining up with TRBD2. This receptor was taken from a woman between 18 and 29 years old in good health. As DNA, the CDR3 is TGTGCCAGCAGCGGCACGGGACTAGCGGGGGGCCAGAGCTCCTACAATGAGCAGTTCTTC. It yields the protein CASSGTGLAGGQSSYNEQFF.